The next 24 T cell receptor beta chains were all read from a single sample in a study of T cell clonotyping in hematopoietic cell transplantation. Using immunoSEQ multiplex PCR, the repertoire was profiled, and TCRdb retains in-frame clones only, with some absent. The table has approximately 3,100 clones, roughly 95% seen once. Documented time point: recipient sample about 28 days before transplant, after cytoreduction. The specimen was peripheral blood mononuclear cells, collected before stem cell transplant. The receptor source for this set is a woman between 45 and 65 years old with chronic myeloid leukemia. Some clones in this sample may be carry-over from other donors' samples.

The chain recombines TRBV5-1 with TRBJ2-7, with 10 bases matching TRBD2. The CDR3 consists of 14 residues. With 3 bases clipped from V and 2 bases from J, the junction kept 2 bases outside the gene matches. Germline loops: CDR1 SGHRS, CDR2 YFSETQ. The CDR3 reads CASSSSGGAYEQYF. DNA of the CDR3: TGCGCCAGCAGCTCCAGCGGGGGGGCCTACGAGCAGTACTTC. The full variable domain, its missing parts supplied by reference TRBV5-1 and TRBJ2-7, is KAGVTQTPRYLIKTRGQQVTLSCSPISGHRSVSWYQQTPGQGLQFLFEYFSETQRNKGNFPGRFSGRQFSNSRSEMNVSTLELGDSALYLCASSSSGGAYEQYFGPGTRLTVT.

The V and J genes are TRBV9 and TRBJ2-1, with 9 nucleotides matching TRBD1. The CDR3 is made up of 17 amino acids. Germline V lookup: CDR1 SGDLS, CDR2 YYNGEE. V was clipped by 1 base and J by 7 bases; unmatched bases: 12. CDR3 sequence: CASSVTRQGGLGNEQFF. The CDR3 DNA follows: TGTGCCAGCAGCGTAACCAGACAGGGGGGCCTAGGGAATGAGCAGTTCTTC. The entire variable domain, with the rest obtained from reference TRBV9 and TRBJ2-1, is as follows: DSGVTQTPKHLITATGQRVTLRCSPRSGDLSVYWYQQSLDQGLQFLIQYYNGEERAKGNILERFSAQQFPDLHSELNLSSLELGDSALYFCASSVTRQGGLGNEQFFGPGTRLTVL.

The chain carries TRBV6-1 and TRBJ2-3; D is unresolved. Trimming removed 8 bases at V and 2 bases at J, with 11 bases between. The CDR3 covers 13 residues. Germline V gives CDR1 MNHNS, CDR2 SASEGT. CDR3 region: CASRTDNTDTQYF. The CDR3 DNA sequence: TGTGCCAGCCGAACAGACAACACAGATACGCAGTATTTT.

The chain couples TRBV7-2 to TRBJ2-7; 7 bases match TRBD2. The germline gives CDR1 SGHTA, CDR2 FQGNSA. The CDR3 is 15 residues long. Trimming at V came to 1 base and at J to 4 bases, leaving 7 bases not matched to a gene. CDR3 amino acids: CASSLVAGVGYEQYF. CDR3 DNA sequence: TGTGCCAGCAGCTTAGTGGCGGGGGTTGGGTACGAGCAGTACTTC. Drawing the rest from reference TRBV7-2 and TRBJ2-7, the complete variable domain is GAGVSQSPSNKVTEKGKDVELRCDPISGHTALYWYRQSLGQGLEFLIYFQGNSAPDKSGLPSDRFSAERTGGSVSTLTIQRTQQEDSAVYLCASSLVAGVGYEQYFGPGTRLTVT.

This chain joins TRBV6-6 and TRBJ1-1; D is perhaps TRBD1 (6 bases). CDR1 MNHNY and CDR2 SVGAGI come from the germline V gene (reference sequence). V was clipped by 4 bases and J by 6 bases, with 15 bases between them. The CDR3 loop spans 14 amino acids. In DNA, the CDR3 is TGTGCCAGCAGTTCCCACTTATACAGGGCTGAAGCTTTCTTT. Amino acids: CASSSHLYRAEAFF.

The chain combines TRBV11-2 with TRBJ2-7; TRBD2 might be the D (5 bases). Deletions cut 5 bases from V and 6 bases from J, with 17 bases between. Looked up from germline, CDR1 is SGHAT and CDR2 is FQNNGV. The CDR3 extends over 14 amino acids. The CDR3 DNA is TGTGCCAGCAGCCCCTTGGACTCTTTGGGCGAGCAGTACTTC. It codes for CASSPLDSLGEQYF.

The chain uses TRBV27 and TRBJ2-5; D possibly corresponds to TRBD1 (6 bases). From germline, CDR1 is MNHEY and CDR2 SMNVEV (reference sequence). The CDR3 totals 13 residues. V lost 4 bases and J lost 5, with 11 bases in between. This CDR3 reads CASSYQGSETQYF. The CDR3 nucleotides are TGTGCCAGCAGTTACCAGGGGAGCGAGACCCAGTACTTC.

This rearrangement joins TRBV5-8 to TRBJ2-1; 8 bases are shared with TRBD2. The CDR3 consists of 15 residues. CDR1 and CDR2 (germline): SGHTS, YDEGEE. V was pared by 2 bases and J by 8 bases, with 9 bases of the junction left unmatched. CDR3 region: CASSLNRGGLDEQFF. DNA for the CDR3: TGTGCCAGCAGCTTAAATCGGGGGGGCCTCGATGAGCAGTTCTTC. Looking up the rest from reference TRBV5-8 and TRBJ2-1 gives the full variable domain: EAGVTQSPTHLIKTRGQQATLRCSPISGHTSVYWYQQALGLGLQFLLWYDEGEERNRGNFPPRFSGRQFPNYSSELNVNALELEDSALYLCASSLNRGGLDEQFFGPGTRLTVL.

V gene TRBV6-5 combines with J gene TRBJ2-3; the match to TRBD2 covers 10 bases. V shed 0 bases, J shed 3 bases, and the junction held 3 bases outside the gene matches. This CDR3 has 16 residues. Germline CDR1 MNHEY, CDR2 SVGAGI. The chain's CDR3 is CASSYSAGGPTDTQYF. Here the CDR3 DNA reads TGTGCCAGCAGTTACTCAGCGGGAGGGCCGACAGATACGCAGTATTTT.

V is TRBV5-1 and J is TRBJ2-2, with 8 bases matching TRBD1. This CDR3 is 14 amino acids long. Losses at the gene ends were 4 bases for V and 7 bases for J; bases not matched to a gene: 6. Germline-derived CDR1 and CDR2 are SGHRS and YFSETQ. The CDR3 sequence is CASSRDRRSGELFF. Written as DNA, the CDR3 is TGCGCCAGCAGCCGGGACAGGAGGAGCGGGGAGCTGTTTTTT.

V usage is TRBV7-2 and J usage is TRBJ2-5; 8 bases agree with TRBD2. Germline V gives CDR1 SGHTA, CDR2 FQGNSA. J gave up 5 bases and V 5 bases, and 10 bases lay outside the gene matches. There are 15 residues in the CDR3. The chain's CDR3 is CASSPGRRGEETQYF. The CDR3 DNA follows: TGTGCCAGCAGCCCAGGGAGGCGGGGGGAGGAGACCCAGTACTTC.

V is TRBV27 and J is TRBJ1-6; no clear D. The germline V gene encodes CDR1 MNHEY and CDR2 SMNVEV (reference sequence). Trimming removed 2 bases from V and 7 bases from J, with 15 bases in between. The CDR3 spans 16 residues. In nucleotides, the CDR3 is TGTGCCAGCAGTTTAGGTCCCTGGGGAGGCAATTCACCCCTCCACTTT. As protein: CASSLGPWGGNSPLHF.

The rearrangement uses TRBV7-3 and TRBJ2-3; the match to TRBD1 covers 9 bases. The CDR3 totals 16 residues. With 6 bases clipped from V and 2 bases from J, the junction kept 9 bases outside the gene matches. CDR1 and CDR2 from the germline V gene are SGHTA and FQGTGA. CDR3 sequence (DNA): TGTGCCAGCAGTGTTACAGGGGGCTTTAACACAGATACGCAGTATTTT. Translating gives CASSVTGGFNTDTQYF.

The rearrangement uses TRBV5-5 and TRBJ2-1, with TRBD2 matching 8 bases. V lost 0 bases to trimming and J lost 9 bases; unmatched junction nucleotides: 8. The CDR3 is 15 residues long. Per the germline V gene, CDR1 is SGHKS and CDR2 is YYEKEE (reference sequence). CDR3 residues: CASSLAAGGGGEQFF. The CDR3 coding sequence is TGTGCCAGCAGCTTGGCGGCGGGGGGCGGTGGTGAGCAGTTCTTC. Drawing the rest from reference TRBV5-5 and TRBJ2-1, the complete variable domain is DAGVTQSPTHLIKTRGQQVTLRCSPISGHKSVSWYQQVLGQGPQFIFQYYEKEERGRGNFPDRFSARQFPNYSSELNVNALLLGDSALYLCASSLAAGGGGEQFFGPGTRLTVL.

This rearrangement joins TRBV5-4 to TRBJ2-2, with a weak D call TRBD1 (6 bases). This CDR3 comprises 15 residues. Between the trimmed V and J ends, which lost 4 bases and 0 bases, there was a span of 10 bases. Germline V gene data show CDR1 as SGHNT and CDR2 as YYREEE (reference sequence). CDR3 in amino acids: CASSRTGSNTGELFF. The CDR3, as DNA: TGTGCCAGCAGCCGAACAGGGTCGAACACCGGGGAGCTGTTTTTT.

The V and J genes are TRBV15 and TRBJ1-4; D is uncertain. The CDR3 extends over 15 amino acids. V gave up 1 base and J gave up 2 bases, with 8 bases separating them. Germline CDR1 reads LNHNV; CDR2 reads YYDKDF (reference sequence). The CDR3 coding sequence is TGTGCCACCAGCAGAGTCCGTCGCACTAATGAAAAACTGTTTTTT. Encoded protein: CATSRVRRTNEKLFF.

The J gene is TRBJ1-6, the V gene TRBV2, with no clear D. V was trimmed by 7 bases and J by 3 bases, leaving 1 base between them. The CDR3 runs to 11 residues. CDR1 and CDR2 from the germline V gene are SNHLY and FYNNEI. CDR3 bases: TGTGCCAGCATCTATAATTCACCCCTCCACTTT. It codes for CASIYNSPLHF.

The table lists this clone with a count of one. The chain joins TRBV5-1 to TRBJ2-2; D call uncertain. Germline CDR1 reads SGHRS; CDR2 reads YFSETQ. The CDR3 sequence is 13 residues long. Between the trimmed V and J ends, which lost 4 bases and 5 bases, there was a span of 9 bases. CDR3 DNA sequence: TGCGCCAGCAGCCAGAGGCAAACCGGGGAGCTGTTTTTT. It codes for CASSQRQTGELFF.

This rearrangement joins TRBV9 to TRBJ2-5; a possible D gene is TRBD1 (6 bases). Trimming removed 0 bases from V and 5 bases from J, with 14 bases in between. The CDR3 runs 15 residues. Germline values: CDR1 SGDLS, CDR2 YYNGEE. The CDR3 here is CASSVGVRGGETQYF. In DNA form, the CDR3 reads TGTGCCAGCAGCGTAGGAGTCAGGGGCGGCGAGACCCAGTACTTC.

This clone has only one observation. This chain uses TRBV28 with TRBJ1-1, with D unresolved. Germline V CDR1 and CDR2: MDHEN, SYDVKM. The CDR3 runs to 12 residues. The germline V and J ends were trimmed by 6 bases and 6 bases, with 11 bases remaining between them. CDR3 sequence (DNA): TGTGCCAGCAGATCCATGGTCGCTGAAGCTTTCTTT. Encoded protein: CASRSMVAEAFF.

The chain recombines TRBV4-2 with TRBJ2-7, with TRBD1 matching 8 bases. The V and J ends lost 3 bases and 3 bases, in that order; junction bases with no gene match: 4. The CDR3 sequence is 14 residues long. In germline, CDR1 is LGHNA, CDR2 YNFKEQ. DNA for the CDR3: TGTGCCAGCAGCCACCAGACAGGGGACTACGAGCAGTACTTC. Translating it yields CASSHQTGDYEQYF.

This CDR3 is CASSYWGPSYEQYF. CDR3 DNA: TGTGCCAGCAGTTACTGGGGACCTTCCTACGAGCAGTACTTC. The chain joins TRBV6-6 to TRBJ2-7; either TRBD1 or TRBD2 may supply D (5 bases each). Germline CDR1 MNHNY, CDR2 SVGAGI (reference sequence). This CDR3 has 14 residues. Trimming pared 1 base from V and 1 base from J, leaving 8 bases between.

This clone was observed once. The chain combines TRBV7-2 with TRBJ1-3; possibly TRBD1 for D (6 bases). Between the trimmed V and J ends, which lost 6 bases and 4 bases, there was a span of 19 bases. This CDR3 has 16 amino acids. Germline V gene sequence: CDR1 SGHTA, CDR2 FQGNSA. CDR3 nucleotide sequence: TGTGCCAGCAGACATACAGGGACTTCTGTGGGAAACACCATATATTTT. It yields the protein CASRHTGTSVGNTIYF.

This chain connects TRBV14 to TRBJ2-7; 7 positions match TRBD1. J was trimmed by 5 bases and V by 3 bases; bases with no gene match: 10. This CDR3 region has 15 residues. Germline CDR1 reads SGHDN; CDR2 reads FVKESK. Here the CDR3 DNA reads TGTGCCAGCAGCCAGGGTTACAGGGGTGGGAACGAGCAGTACTTC. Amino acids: CASSQGYRGGNEQYF.